These T cell receptor beta chains were read from a single sample in a study of Ad26.COV2.S vaccination and SARS-CoV-2 variants. TCRdb's copy holds only in-frame clones and misses some; the assay was immunoSEQ multiplex PCR. This sample yields about 410,000 clones, of which approximately 90% are seen a single time; over 1.5% belongs to the top ten. The source was peripheral blood, collected in a trial of Ad26.COV2.S vaccine versus placebo. The receptors come from a person between 18 and 59 years old who received the Ad26.COV2.S COVID-19 vaccine or a placebo. The CDR3 runs from the conserved cysteine through the conserved F or W. A D gene is named only where the DNA matches it firmly. A clone size is listed for some rows: how often the clone was seen (once, few, many), or a class if it is expanded.

>TRBV4-1|TRBJ2-3|-|-
CASSPESHTQYF
TGCGCCAGCAGCCCCGAGTCTCATACGCAGTATTTT
>TRBV19|TRBJ1-5|-|-
CASATSGGQPQHF
TGTGCCAGCGCTACCTCAGGCGGTCAGCCCCAGCATTTT
>TRBV30|TRBJ1-6|-|-
CALSGSSYNSPLHF
TGTGCCTTGTCCGGTAGCTCCTATAATTCACCCCTCCACTTT
>TRBV30|TRBJ2-1|TRBD1|-
CAWDRGGEQFF
TGTGCCTGGGACAGGGGGGGCGAGCAGTTCTTC
>TRBV7-9|TRBJ1-5|TRBD1|-
CASGTGDQPQHF
TGTGCCAGCGGGACAGGGGACCAGCCCCAGCATTTT
>TRBV5-1|TRBJ2-1|-|-
CASSFRGGPNEQFF
TGCGCCAGCAGCTTCCGTGGGGGACCCAATGAGCAGTTCTTC
>TRBV29-1|TRBJ2-7|TRBD1|few
CSVENRGLPYEQYF
TGCAGCGTGGAGAACAGGGGGCTTCCCTACGAGCAGTACTTC
>TRBV10-2|TRBJ2-1|TRBD1|-
CATTQGNEQFF
TGCGCCACTACACAGGGGAATGAGCAGTTCTTC
>TRBV2|TRBJ2-3|TRBD2|-
CASSGREMGDTQYF
TGTGCCAGCAGTGGGCGGGAGATGGGAGATACGCAGTATTTT
>TRBV15|TRBJ2-5|-|-
CATSEGLGETQYF
TGTGCCACCAGCGAGGGACTTGGAGAGACCCAGTACTTC
>TRBV6-5|TRBJ2-1|-|-
CASSKSRGENEQFF
TGTGCCAGCAGTAAATCCCGGGGAGAGAATGAGCAGTTCTTC
>TRBV28|TRBJ2-7|-|once
CASSWGGHEQYF
TGTGCCAGCAGCTGGGGGGGCCACGAGCAGTACTTC
>TRBV2|TRBJ2-2|TRBD2|-
CASRYSTSDSVHANTGELFF
TGTGCCAGCAGGTACTCGACTAGCGATAGTGTTCACGCGAACACCGGGGAGCTGTTTTTT
>TRBV10-3|TRBJ2-1|-|-
CAIGENNEQFF
TGTGCCATCGGAGAGAACAATGAGCAGTTCTTC
>TRBV30|TRBJ2-7|-|-
CAWTGGPTYEQYF
TGTGCCTGGACTGGCGGGCCAACCTACGAGCAGTACTTC
>TRBV2|TRBJ1-4|TRBD1|-
CASRVGGQGNEKLFF
TGTGCCAGCAGGGTCGGCGGACAGGGTAATGAAAAACTGTTTTTT
>TRBV28|TRBJ1-6|-|-
CASKGPNNSPLHF
TGTGCCAGCAAAGGGCCGAATAATTCACCCCTCCACTTT
>TRBV10-3|TRBJ2-1|TRBD2|-
CATRTSSDEQFF
TGTGCCACACGGACTAGCTCTGATGAGCAGTTCTTC
>TRBV5-5|TRBJ2-7|-|-
CASSLGPGPREQYF
TGTGCCAGCAGCTTGGGACCGGGTCCTAGAGAGCAGTACTTC
>TRBV2|TRBJ2-7|TRBD1|-
CASILTGGYEQYF
TGTGCCAGCATATTAACAGGGGGCTACGAGCAGTACTTC
>TRBV28|TRBJ2-3|-|-
CASKAGPGRTDTQYF
TGTGCCAGCAAGGCTGGGCCGGGGCGCACAGATACGCAGTATTTT
>TRBV27|TRBJ1-1|-|once
CASSFIGQNTEAFF
TGTGCCAGCAGTTTTATCGGACAGAACACTGAAGCTTTCTTT
>TRBV6-6|TRBJ1-6|-|-
CASSYGQGGTPLHF
TGTGCCAGCAGTTACGGGCAGGGTGGGACACCCCTCCACTTT
>TRBV30|TRBJ1-2|-|-
CAWSHGASGYGYTF
TGTGCCTGGAGCCACGGGGCCTCCGGCTATGGCTACACCTTC
>TRBV5-4|TRBJ2-7|TRBD2|-
CASSFSGTGYEQYF
TGTGCCAGCAGCTTTAGCGGGACTGGCTACGAGCAGTACTTC
>TRBV7-3|TRBJ2-1|-|-
CASSPRPGQGFGEQFF
TGTGCCAGCAGCCCCCGGCCGGGACAAGGGTTCGGGGAACAGTTCTTC
>TRBV19|TRBJ2-3|-|few
CASRAGDTQYF
TGTGCCAGTAGAGCGGGAGATACGCAGTATTTT
>TRBV5-4|TRBJ2-7|TRBD2|-
CASSIYTSGSYEQYF
TGTGCCAGCAGCATATACACTAGCGGGAGCTACGAGCAGTACTTC
>TRBV19|TRBJ1-2|-|-
CASSIAVNYGYTF
TGTGCCAGTAGTATCGCGGTCAACTATGGCTACACCTTC
>TRBV2|TRBJ1-5|-|-
CASSSDRRNQPQHF
TGTGCCAGCAGTAGTGACAGACGCAATCAGCCCCAGCATTTT
>TRBV29-1|TRBJ2-7|TRBD1|-
CSVAPTGGSYEQYF
TGCAGCGTCGCTCCGACAGGGGGCTCGTACGAGCAGTACTTC
>TRBV2|TRBJ2-5|-|many
CASSGGAETQYF
TGTGCCAGCAGTGGCGGAGCCGAGACCCAGTACTTC
>TRBV5-1|TRBJ2-5|TRBD1|-
CASSPTGVQETQYF
TGCGCCAGCAGCCCGACAGGGGTCCAAGAGACCCAGTACTTC
>TRBV5-1|TRBJ2-2|TRBD2|-
CASRLGGGSNGGELFF
TGCGCCAGCAGGCTCGGTGGCGGGAGTAACGGCGGGGAGCTGTTTTTT
>TRBV28|TRBJ1-5|TRBD1|once
CASSMTGGLVGPQHF
TGTGCCAGCAGTATGACAGGGGGGCTAGTAGGGCCCCAGCATTTT
>TRBV7-2|TRBJ2-3|TRBD2|-
CASSLSNSGRATDTQYF
TGTGCCAGCAGCTTATCGAATAGCGGGAGGGCCACAGATACGCAGTATTTT
>TRBV29-1|TRBJ1-3|-|-
CSVKGTASGNTIYF
TGCAGCGTTAAGGGGACGGCTTCTGGAAACACCATATATTTT
>TRBV4-1|TRBJ1-5|-|few
CASSQGHQGSNQPQHF
TGCGCCAGCAGCCAAGGTCACCAGGGGAGCAATCAGCCCCAGCATTTT
>TRBV18|TRBJ2-1|-|-
CASSPRQVGYNEQFF
TGTGCCAGCTCACCTAGACAGGTGGGATACAATGAGCAGTTCTTC
>TRBV3-1/TRBV3-2|TRBJ2-7|-|few
CASSQLAYEQYF
TGTGCCAGCAGCCAACTAGCCTACGAGCAGTACTTC
>TRBV30|TRBJ2-7|TRBD2|once
CAWSRRRPSGRARRPSEQYF
TGTGCCTGGAGTAGGCGTCGTCCTAGCGGGAGGGCCCGCCGTCCTTCCGAGCAGTACTTC
>TRBV28|TRBJ2-1|TRBD2|-
CASSLRGLAYNNEQFF
TGTGCCAGCAGTTTAAGGGGACTAGCGTATAACAATGAGCAGTTCTTC
>TRBV19|TRBJ2-5|-|once
CASSPGQNGETQYF
TGTGCCAGTAGTCCGGGACAAAATGGGGAGACCCAGTACTTC
>TRBV5-1|TRBJ2-2|-|-
CASSWDGNTGELFF
TGCGCCAGCAGCTGGGACGGTAACACCGGGGAGCTGTTTTTT
>TRBV3-1/TRBV3-2|TRBJ2-2|-|-
CASSRETSTGELFF
TGTGCCAGCAGCCGAGAGACTAGCACCGGGGAGCTGTTTTTT
>TRBV5-6|TRBJ2-7|TRBD2|-
CASSFAGGPSYEQYF
TGTGCCAGCAGTTTCGCGGGAGGGCCATCCTACGAGCAGTACTTC